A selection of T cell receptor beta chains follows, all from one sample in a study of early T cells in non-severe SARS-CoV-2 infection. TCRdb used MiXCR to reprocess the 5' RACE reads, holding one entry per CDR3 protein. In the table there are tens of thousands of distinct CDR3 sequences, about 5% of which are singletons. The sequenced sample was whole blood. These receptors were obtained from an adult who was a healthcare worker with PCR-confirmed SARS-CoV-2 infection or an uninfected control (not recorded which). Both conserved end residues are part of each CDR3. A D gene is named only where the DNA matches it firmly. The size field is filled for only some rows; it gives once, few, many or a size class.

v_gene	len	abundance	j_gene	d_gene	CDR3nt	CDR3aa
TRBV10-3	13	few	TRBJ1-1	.	TGTGCCATCAGTGCAGATTTATTCACTGAAGTTTTCTTT	CAISADLFTEVFF
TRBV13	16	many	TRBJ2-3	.	TGTGCCAGCAGCCCGATGACTAGGGTCTACACAGATACGCAGTATTTT	CASSPMTRVYTDTQYF
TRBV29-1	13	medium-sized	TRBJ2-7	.	TGCAGCGTTGAAAACGTCCGGGGAAACGAGCAGTACTTC	CSVENVRGNEQYF
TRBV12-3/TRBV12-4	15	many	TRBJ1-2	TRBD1	TGTGCCAGCAGGGAAACGGGACAGGGGGACTATGGCTACACCTTC	CASRETGQGDYGYTF
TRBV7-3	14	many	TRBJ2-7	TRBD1	TGTGCCAGCAGCTTCGGACAGGGCTCCTACGAGCAGTACTTC	CASSFGQGSYEQYF
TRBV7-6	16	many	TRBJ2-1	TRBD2	TGTGCCAGCAGCTTAGGGGTAGCGGGCTGGGGGAATGAGCAGTTCTTC	CASSLGVAGWGNEQFF
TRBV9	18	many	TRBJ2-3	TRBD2	TGTGCCTGCAGCGTAGGGACTAGCGGGAGGGCCTTTCTAGATACGCAGTATTTT	CACSVGTSGRAFLDTQYF
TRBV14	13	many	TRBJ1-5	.	TGTGCCAGCAGCCCGGCGGGCAATCAGCCCCAGCATTTT	CASSPAGNQPQHF
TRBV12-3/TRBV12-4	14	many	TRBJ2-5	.	TGTGCCAGCAATGTGGGACTCCAGGGGGAGACCCAGTACTTC	CASNVGLQGETQYF
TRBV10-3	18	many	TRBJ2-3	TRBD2	TGTGCCATCAGTGAGTCAGATAAAGCGGGAGAATTCGCAGATACGCAGTATTTT	CAISESDKAGEFADTQYF
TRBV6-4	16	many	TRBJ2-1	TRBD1	TGTGCCAGCAGTGAAGGGACAGGGTTTTCCTACAATGAGCAGTTCTTC	CASSEGTGFSYNEQFF
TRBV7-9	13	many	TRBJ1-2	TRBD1	TGTGCCAGCAGCCGACAGGGGACCTATGGCTACACCTTC	CASSRQGTYGYTF
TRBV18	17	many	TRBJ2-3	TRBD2	TGTGCCAGCTCACAAGGGACTAGCGGGAGACACACAGATACGCAGTATTTT	CASSQGTSGRHTDTQYF
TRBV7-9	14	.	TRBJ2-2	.	TGTGCCAGCAGCCCCTACACAGGGATCGGGGAGCTGTTTTTT	CASSPYTGIGELFF
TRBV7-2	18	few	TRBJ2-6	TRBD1	TGTGCCAGCAGCTTATTCCTGACAGGGAGCTCTGGGGCCAACGTCCTGACTTTC	CASSLFLTGSSGANVLTF
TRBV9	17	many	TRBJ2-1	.	TGTGCCAGCAGCTCCCTCTTTGGCGTGAGCTCCTACAATGAGCAGTTCTTC	CASSSLFGVSSYNEQFF
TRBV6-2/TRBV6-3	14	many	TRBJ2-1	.	TGTGCCAGCAGTCAAGCGAGGGGCTCCGGTGAGCAGTTCTTC	CASSQARGSGEQFF
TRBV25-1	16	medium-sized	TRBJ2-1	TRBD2	TGTGCCAGCAGTGGGTTTTCTAGCGGGAGGGCCTATGAGCAGTTCTTC	CASSGFSSGRAYEQFF
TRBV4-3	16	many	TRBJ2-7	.	TGCGCCAGCAGCCAAGAGACCGGGACGGGAGCCTACGAGCAGTACTTC	CASSQETGTGAYEQYF
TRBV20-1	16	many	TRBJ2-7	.	TGCAGTGCTAGAGATCTTTTCAGGGCGAGCTCCTACGAGCAGTACTTC	CSARDLFRASSYEQYF
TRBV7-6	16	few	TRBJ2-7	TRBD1	TGTGCCAGCAGCTCTATTCCGGGACAGGGGGCCTACGAGCAGTACTTC	CASSSIPGQGAYEQYF
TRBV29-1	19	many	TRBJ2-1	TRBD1	TGCAGCGCTATCCAGGTCGGGACAGGGGTCCTCTGGTCCTACAATGAGCAGTTCTTC	CSAIQVGTGVLWSYNEQFF
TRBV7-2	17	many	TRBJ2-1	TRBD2	TGTGCCAGCAGCTTAGAATATTTTAGCGGGGGCTACAATGAGCAGTTCTTC	CASSLEYFSGGYNEQFF
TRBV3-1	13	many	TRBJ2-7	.	TGTGCCAGCAGCCAAGATGGTGGGGGTGAGCAGTACTTC	CASSQDGGGEQYF
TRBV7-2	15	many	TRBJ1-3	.	TGTGCCAGCAGCTTCCCAGGGGACGCAGGAAACACCATATATTTT	CASSFPGDAGNTIYF
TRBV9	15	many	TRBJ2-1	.	TGTGCCAGCAGCACGGGGATTCGCTCCTACAATGAGCAGTTCTTC	CASSTGIRSYNEQFF
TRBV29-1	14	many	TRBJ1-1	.	TGCAGCGTGGTTCGTCAGGGCTCGAACACTGAAGCTTTCTTT	CSVVRQGSNTEAFF
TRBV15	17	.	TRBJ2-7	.	TGTGCCACCAGCAGAGCAGGGCAGGGCTATACCTCCGACGAGCAGTACTTC	CATSRAGQGYTSDEQYF
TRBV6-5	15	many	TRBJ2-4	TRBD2	TGTGCCAGCAGCAGAGCGGGAGTCAACCGAGGGATTCAGTACTTC	CASSRAGVNRGIQYF
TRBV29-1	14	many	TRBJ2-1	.	TGCAGCCTAAAAGGAGGGAGCTCCTACAATGAGCAGTTCTTC	CSLKGGSSYNEQFF
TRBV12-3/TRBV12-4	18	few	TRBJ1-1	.	TGTGCCAGCAGTTTTTTCTCATTACAGAGGGGCCGGAACACTGAAGCTTTCTTT	CASSFFSLQRGRNTEAFF
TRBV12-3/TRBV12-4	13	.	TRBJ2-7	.	TGTGCCAGCAGCCCACCAGGGCTCTACGAGCAGTACTTC	CASSPPGLYEQYF
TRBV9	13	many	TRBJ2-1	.	TGTGCCAGCAGCGTAGAACTCTACAATGAGCAGTTCTTC	CASSVELYNEQFF
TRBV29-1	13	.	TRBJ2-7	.	TGCAGCGTAGGGACTTCGCCCTCCTACGAGCAGTACTTC	CSVGTSPSYEQYF
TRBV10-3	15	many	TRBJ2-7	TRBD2	TGTGCCATCAGTGAGGATTCGGAGCGGGAGCGGGAGCAGTACTTC	CAISEDSEREREQYF
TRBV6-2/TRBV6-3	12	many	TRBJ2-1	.	TGTGCCAGCAGTTACCCCACCGATGAGCAGTTCTTC	CASSYPTDEQFF
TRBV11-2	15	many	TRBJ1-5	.	TGTGCCAGCAGCGCATCCGGCGCGTGGGGTCAGCCCCAGCATTTT	CASSASGAWGQPQHF
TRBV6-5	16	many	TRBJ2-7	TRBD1	TGTGCCAGCAGTTACTTCCCGGGACAGACTACCCTCGAGCAGTACTTC	CASSYFPGQTTLEQYF
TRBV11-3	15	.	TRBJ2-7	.	TGTGCCAGCGCCCCGGATGCGAGCAGAGCCTACGAGCAGTACTTC	CASAPDASRAYEQYF
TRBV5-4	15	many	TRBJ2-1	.	TGTGCCAGCAGCTTGGAACTAGGGCCCCCACATGAGCAGTTCTTC	CASSLELGPPHEQFF
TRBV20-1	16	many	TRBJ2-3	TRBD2	TGCAGTGCTAGATCGGGGAGGGGACTAGCTCCAGATACGCAGTATTTT	CSARSGRGLAPDTQYF
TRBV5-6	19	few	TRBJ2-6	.	TGTGCCAGCAGCTTGGACAGTGGTTTAGGCTCATCTGGGGCCAACGTCCTGACTTTC	CASSLDSGLGSSGANVLTF
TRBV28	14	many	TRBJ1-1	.	TGTGCCAGCACCACGGCGCAGGGTAACACTGAAGCTTTCTTT	CASTTAQGNTEAFF
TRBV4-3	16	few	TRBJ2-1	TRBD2	TGCGCCAGCAGCCTCCGTAGCGGGGGGGATAACAATGAGCAGTTCTTC	CASSLRSGGDNNEQFF